The 15 T cell receptor beta chains given below trace back to one sample, sequenced in a study of beta chain features in type 1 diabetes. Sequenced material consisted of expressed TCRB transcripts (all of the isolated RNA was reverse transcribed). TCRdb keeps only in-frame clones here, not all; method: immunoSEQ multiplex PCR. This table holds 200,000 to 250,000 clones, less than 15% found once. The specimen was naive CD4+ T cells from blood. The receptors were sampled from a woman aged 40 to 50 in good health.

The table lists this clone with a few counts. V gene TRBV5-1 combines with J gene TRBJ1-5; D not resolved. The CDR3 loop spans 17 amino acids. The germline V gene encodes CDR1 SGHRS and CDR2 YFSETQ. The ends were cut back, 4 bases at V and 4 bases at J, with 21 bases in the middle. CDR3 sequence (DNA): TGCGCCAGCAGCCCTACCCCCGCCAGCGGGAAGAATCAGCCCCAGCATTTT. Translated, it gives CASSPTPASGKNQPQHF.

This chain connects TRBV2 to TRBJ2-1; 14 positions agree with TRBD2. Germline assignment: CDR1 SNHLY and CDR2 FYNNEI. The CDR3 length is 15 residues. Trimming at V came to 4 bases and at J to 5 bases, leaving 1 base not matched to a gene. The CDR3 loop is CASSGLAGGDNEQFF. In DNA form, the CDR3 reads TGTGCCAGCAGTGGACTAGCGGGGGGGGACAATGAGCAGTTCTTC.

The J gene is TRBJ1-1, the V gene TRBV7-9; tentative D call: TRBD1 (6 bases). V shed 5 bases and J shed 0 bases, with 16 bases lying between them. CDR1 and CDR2 from the germline V gene are SEHNR and FQNEAQ (reference sequence). The CDR3 runs 16 residues. CDR3 nucleotides: TGTGCCAGCAGCCTGAGACCGGGACACATGAACACTGAAGCTTTCTTT. It translates to CASSLRPGHMNTEAFF.

V and J are TRBV6-1 and TRBJ2-1, with 10 positions matching TRBD2. Germline values: CDR1 MNHNS, CDR2 SASEGT. CDR3 size: 15 residues. V trimming: 6 bases; J trimming: 8 bases; junction bases outside the gene matches: 10. As DNA, the CDR3 is TGTGCCAGCAGCTTGCAGCGGGGGGGCCATTATGAGCAGTTCTTC. This encodes CASSLQRGGHYEQFF.

This clone has a handful of counts. This chain links TRBV6-1 with TRBJ2-3; D is possibly TRBD2 (6 bases). Germline V lookup: CDR1 MNHNS, CDR2 SASEGT. The CDR3 is 13 amino acids. V lost 0 bases and J lost 13, with 14 bases in between. The CDR3 loop is CASSEASSSGEYF. CDR3 bases: TGTGCCAGCAGTGAAGCGTCGTCGTCGGGGGAGTATTTT.

There are a few counts of this clone. In DNA form, the CDR3 reads TGTGCCAGCAGCATTCTAGCGGGGGGCCCCCGACTGTACAATGAGCAGTTCTTC. Its protein product is CASSILAGGPRLYNEQFF. The chain employs TRBV7-2 and TRBJ2-1; 11 bases are shared with TRBD2. Germline CDR1 and CDR2: SGHTA and FQGNSA. The CDR3 has 18 amino acids. V lost 5 bases and J lost 4; bases outside the gene matches: 13.

The table lists this clone with a few counts. The chain couples TRBV18 to TRBJ2-5; D uncertain. In germline, CDR1 is KGHSH, CDR2 LQKENI. This CDR3 has 13 amino acids. The V end lost 0 bases, the J end lost 5 bases, and 7 bases lay between the germline ends. The CDR3 coding sequence is TGTGCCAGCTCACCACCGTCCCTTGAGACCCAGTACTTC. Amino acid sequence: CASSPPSLETQYF.

As concerns this clone: One junction end disagrees with the germline gene, perhaps due to a read error. The genes are TRBV7-6 and TRBJ1-4; D gene uncertain. Germline V CDR1 and CDR2: SGHVS, FNYEAQ. The CDR3 sequence is 9 residues long. The CDR3 nucleotides are TGTGCCAGCAGGAATCACGGTCCCTTT. This sequence encodes CASRNHGPF.

The chain links TRBV6-6 to TRBJ1-6, with D hard to call. CDR1 MNHNY and CDR2 SVGAGI come from the germline V gene (reference sequence). V was shortened by 2 bases and J by 11 bases, with 10 bases between the two germline ends. The CDR3 runs 13 residues. CDR3 sequence (DNA): TGTGCCAGCAGTTACGACACCTTACCACCCCTCCACTTT. Residues: CASSYDTLPPLHF.

This clone was picked up a small number of times. The rearrangement uses TRBV6-1 and TRBJ1-5; 7 positions agree with TRBD1. The trim removed 2 bases at V and 7 bases at J, leaving 11 bases unmatched. Germline V CDR1 and CDR2: MNHNS, SASEGT. The CDR3 loop spans 16 amino acids. The CDR3, as DNA: TGTGCCAGCAGTGAAAGGGGAGGAGGGGGCGGACAGCCCCAGCATTTT. Translated: CASSERGGGGGQPQHF.

The V call is TRBV5-5, the J call TRBJ2-4, with a possible D match to TRBD1 (6 bases). The CDR3 length is 15 residues. Germline V gene data show CDR1 as SGHKS and CDR2 as YYEKEE (reference sequence). Between the trimmed V and J ends, which lost 4 bases and 6 bases, there was a span of 17 bases. The CDR3 loop is CASSISGRGGNIQYF. DNA for the CDR3: TGTGCCAGCAGCATTTCAGGGAGAGGGGGAAACATTCAGTACTTC.

V and J are TRBV6-6 and TRBJ2-1, with a tentative D call TRBD1 (5 bases). V was cut by 2 bases and J by 5 bases, with 7 bases left in between. The CDR3 is 13 residues long. The germline CDR1 and CDR2 sequences are MNHNY and SVGAGI (reference sequence). CDR3 DNA: TGTGCCAGCAGTTACCGGACAAACAATGAGCAGTTCTTC. Its protein product is CASSYRTNNEQFF.

This clone turned up a few times. This chain joins TRBV7-9 and TRBJ1-3; no definite D call. The ends were cut back, 5 bases at V and 4 bases at J, with 6 bases in the middle. Germline assignment: CDR1 SEHNR and CDR2 FQNEAQ (reference sequence). This CDR3 has 12 residues. Here the CDR3 DNA reads TGTGCCAGCAGCAATATCGGAAACACCATATATTTT. Translated, it gives CASSNIGNTIYF.

This chain uses TRBV9 with TRBJ2-7, with 8 bases aligning to TRBD2. CDR3 length: 15 residues. Trimming took 0 bases from V and 3 from J; bases not matched to a gene: 5. The V gene's germline CDR1 is SGDLS and CDR2 YYNGEE. The CDR3 is CASSVGELAVYEQYF. The CDR3, as DNA: TGTGCCAGCAGCGTAGGAGAACTAGCGGTCTACGAGCAGTACTTC.

V and J are TRBV7-2 and TRBJ1-3, with 7 positions matching TRBD1. The germline gives CDR1 SGHTA, CDR2 FQGNSA. The V gene end was trimmed by 5 bases and the J gene end by 1 base; junction bases not matched to a gene: 5. This CDR3 has 15 amino acids. The CDR3: CASSRDSLSGNTIYF. CDR3 in DNA: TGTGCCAGCAGCCGGGACAGCCTATCTGGAAACACCATATATTTT. Using reference TRBV7-2 and TRBJ1-3 for the parts outside the CDR3, the full variable domain is GAGVSQSPSNKVTEKGKDVELRCDPISGHTALYWYRQSLGQGLEFLIYFQGNSAPDKSGLPSDRFSAERTGGSVSTLTIQRTQQEDSAVYLCASSRDSLSGNTIYFGEGSWLTVV.